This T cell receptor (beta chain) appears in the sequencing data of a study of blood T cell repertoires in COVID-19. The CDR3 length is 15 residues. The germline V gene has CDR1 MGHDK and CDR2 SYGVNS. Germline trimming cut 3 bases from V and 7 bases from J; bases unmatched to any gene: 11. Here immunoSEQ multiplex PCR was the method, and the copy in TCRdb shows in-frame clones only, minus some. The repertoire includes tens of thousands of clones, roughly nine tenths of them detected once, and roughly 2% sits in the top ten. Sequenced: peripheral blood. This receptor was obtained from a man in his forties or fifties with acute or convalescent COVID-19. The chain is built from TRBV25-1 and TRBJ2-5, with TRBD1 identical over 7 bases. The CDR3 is CASSEPRQGDLTQYF. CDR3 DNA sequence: TGTGCCAGCAGTGAGCCCAGACAGGGAGATTTGACCCAGTACTTC.